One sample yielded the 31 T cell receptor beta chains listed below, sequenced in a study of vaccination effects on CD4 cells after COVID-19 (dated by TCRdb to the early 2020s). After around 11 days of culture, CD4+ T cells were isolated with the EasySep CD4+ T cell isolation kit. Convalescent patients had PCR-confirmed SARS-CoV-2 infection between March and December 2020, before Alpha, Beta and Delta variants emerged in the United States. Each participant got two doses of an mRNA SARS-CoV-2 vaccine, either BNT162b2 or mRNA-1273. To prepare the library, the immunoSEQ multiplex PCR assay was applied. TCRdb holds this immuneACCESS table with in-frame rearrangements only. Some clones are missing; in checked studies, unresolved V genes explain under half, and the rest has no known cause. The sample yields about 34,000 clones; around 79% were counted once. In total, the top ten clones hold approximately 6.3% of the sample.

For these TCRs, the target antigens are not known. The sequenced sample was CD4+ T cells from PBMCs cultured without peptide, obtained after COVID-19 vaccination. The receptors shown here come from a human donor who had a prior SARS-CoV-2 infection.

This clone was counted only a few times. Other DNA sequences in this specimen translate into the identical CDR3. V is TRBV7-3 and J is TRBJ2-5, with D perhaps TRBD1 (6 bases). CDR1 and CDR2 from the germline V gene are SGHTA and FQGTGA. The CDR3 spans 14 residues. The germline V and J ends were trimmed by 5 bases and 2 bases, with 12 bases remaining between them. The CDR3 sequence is CASSPTGLQETQYF. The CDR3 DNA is TGTGCCAGCAGCCCCACAGGGTTACAAGAGACCCAGTACTTC.

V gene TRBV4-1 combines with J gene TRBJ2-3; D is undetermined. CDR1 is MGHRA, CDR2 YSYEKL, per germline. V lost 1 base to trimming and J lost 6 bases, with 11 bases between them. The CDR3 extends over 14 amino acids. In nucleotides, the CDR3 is TGCGCCAGCAGCCAAGGGCTTGATGGGGATACGCAGTATTTT. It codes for CASSQGLDGDTQYF.

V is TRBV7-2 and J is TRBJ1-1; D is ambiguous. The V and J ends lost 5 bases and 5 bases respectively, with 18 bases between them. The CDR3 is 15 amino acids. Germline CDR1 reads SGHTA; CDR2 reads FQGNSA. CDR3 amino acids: CASSPQGRVGTEAFF. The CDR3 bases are TGTGCCAGCAGCCCCCAAGGTAGGGTGGGGACTGAAGCTTTCTTT.

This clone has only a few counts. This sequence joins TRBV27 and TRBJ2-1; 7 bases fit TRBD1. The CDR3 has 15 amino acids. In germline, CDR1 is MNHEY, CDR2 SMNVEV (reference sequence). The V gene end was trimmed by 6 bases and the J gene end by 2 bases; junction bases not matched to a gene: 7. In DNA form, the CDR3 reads TGTGCCAGCAGGAACTCGGACAGGCCCTACAATGAGCAGTTCTTC. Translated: CASRNSDRPYNEQFF.

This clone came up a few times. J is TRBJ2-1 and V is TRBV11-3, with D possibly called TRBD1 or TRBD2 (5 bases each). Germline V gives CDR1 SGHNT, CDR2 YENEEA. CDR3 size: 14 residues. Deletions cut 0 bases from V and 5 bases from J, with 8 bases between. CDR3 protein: CASSLDVGDNEQFF. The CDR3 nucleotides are TGTGCCAGCAGCTTAGACGTGGGGGACAATGAGCAGTTCTTC. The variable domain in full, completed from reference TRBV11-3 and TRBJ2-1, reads EAGVVQSPRYKIIEKKQPVAFWCNPISGHNTLYWYLQNLGQGPELLIRYENEEAVDDSQLPKDRFSAERLKGVDSTLKIQPAELGDSAVYLCASSLDVGDNEQFFGPGTRLTVL.

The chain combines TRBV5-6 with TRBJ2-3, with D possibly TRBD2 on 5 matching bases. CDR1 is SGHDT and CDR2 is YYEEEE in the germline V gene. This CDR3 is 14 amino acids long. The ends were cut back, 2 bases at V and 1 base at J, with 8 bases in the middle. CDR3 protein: CASSFGGRTDTQYF. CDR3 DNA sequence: TGTGCCAGCAGCTTTGGCGGGCGCACAGATACGCAGTATTTT.

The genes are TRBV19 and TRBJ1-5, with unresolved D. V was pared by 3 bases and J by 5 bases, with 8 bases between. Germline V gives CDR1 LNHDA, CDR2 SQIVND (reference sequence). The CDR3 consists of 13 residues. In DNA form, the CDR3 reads TGTGCCAGTAGTATCGGGATCTATCAGCCCCAGCATTTT. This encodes CASSIGIYQPQHF.

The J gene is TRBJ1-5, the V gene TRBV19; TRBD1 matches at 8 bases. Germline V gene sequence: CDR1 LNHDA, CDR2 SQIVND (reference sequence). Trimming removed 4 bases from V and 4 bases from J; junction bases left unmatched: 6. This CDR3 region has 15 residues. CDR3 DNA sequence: TGTGCCAGTAGTACCCAGGGGGCGGGAAATCAGCCCCAGCATTTT. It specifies CASSTQGAGNQPQHF.

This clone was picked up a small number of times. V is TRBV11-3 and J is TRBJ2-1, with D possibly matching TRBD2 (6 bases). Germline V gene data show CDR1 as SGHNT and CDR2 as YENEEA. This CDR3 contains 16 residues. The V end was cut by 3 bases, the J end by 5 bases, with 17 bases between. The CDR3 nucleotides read TGTGCCAGCAGCTTCGGACGGGAGAGTTCTCACAATGAGCAGTTCTTC. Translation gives CASSFGRESSHNEQFF.

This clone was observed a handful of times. In DNA form, the CDR3 reads TGCAGTGCTAGTGATCCAGCCAAGCCTCAAGAGACCCAGTACTTC. Its translation: CSASDPAKPQETQYF. This chain links TRBV20-1 with TRBJ2-5, with unresolved D. Germline lookup yields CDR1 DFQATT and CDR2 SNEGSKA (reference sequence). Trimming stripped 3 bases from V and 2 bases from J, with 16 bases between. This CDR3 has 15 amino acids.

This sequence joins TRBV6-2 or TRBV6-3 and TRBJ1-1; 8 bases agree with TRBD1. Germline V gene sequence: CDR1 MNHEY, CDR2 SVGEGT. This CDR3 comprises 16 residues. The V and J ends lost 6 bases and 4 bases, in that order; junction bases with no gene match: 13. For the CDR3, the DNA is TGTGCCAGCAGCGACCCAGGGGGCCGGTGGTTCACTGAAGCTTTCTTT. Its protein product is CASSDPGGRWFTEAFF.

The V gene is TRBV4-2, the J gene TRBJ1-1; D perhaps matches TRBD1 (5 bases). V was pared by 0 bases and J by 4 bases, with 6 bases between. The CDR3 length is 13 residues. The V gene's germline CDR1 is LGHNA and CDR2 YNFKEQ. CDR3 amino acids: CASSQERGTEAFF. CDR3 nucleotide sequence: TGTGCCAGCAGCCAAGAAAGGGGCACTGAAGCTTTCTTT.

The CDR3 DNA reads TGTGCCAGCAGCCCCAGGGCAGGGGAGACTGAAGCTTTCTTT. Translating gives CASSPRAGETEAFF. The chain links TRBV11-3 to TRBJ1-1, with a possible D match to TRBD1 (6 bases). Germline V gives CDR1 SGHNT, CDR2 YENEEA. Trimming left V 5 bases short and J 5 bases short, with 15 bases between. This CDR3 region has 14 residues.

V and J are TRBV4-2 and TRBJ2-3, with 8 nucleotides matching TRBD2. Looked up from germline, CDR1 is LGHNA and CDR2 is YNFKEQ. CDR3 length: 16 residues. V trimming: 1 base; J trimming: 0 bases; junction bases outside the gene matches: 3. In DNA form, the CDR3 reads TGTGCCAGCAGCCAAGCACTAGCGGCTAGCACAGATACGCAGTATTTT. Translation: CASSQALAASTDTQYF.

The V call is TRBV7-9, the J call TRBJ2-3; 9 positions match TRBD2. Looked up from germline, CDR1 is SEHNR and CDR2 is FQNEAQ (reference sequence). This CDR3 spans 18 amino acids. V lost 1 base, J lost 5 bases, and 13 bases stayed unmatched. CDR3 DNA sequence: TGTGCCAGCAGCTTAGGGCGGGCGCTAGCGGGATTCATAGATACGCAGTATTTT. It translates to CASSLGRALAGFIDTQYF.

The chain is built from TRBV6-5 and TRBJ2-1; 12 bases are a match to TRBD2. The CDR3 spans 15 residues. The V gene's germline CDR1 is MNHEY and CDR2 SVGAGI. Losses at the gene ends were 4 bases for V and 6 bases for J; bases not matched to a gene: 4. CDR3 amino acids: CASSSSGGAFNEQFF. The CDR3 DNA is TGTGCCAGCAGTTCTAGCGGGGGGGCCTTCAATGAGCAGTTCTTC.

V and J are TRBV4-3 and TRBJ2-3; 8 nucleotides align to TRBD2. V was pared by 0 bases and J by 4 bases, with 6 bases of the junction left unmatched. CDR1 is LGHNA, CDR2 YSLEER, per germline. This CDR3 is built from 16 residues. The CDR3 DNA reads TGCGCCAGCAGCCAAGACGTTAGCGGGAATTCAGATACGCAGTATTTT. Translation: CASSQDVSGNSDTQYF.

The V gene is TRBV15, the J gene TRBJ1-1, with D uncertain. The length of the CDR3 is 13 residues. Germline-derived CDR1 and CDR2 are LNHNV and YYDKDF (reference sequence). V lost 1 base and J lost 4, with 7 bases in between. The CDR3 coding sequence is TGTGCCACCAGCAGAGCTACGGGCACTGAAGCTTTCTTT. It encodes CATSRATGTEAFF.

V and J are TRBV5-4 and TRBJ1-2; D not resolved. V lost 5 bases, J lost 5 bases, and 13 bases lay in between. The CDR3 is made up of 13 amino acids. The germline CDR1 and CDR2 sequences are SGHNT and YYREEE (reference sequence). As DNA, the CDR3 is TGTGCCAGCAGTCTAGTTGTGGAGTATGGCTACACCTTC. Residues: CASSLVVEYGYTF.

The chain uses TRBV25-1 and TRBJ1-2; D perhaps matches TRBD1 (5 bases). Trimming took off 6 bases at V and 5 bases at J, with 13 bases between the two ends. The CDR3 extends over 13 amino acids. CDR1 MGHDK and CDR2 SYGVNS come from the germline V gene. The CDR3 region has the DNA TGTGCCAGCAGGGGACCCCTCCAATATGGCTACACCTTC. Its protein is CASRGPLQYGYTF.

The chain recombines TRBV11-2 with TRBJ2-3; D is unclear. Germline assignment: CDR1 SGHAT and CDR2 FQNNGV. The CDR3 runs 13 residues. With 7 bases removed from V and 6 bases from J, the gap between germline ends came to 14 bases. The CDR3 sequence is CASTYWDGDTQYF. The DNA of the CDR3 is TGTGCCAGCACCTACTGGGATGGGGATACGCAGTATTTT. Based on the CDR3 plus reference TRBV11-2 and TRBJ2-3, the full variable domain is EAGVAQSPRYKIIEKRQSVAFWCNPISGHATLYWYQQILGQGPKLLIQFQNNGVVDDSQLPKDRFSAERLKGVDSTLKIQPAKLEDSAVYLCASTYWDGDTQYFGPGTRLTVL.

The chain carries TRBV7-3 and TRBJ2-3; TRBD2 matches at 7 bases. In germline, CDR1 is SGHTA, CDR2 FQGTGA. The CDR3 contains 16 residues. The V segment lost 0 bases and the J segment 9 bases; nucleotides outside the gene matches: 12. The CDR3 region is CASSLTGGWARGTQYF. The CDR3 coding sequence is TGTGCCAGCAGCTTAACGGGGGGGTGGGCACGCGGCACGCAGTATTTT.

The CDR3 here is CASSFAGVVGGPEITGELFF. CDR3 coding DNA: TGTGCCAGCAGCTTTGCTGGTGTTGTGGGAGGGCCAGAAATCACCGGGGAGCTGTTTTTT. The genes are TRBV5-5 and TRBJ2-2; 7 positions agree with TRBD2. The ends lost 2 bases at V and 4 bases at J; junction bases unmatched: 20. This CDR3 has 20 amino acids. From germline, CDR1 is SGHKS and CDR2 YYEKEE (reference sequence).

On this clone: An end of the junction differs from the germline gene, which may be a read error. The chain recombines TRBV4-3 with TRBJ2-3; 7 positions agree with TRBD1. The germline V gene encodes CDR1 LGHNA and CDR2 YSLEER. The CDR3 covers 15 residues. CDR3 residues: CASSEEGTVTDTQYF. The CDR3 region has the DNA TGCGCCAGCAGCGAAGAAGGGACAGTGACAGATACGCAGTATTTT.

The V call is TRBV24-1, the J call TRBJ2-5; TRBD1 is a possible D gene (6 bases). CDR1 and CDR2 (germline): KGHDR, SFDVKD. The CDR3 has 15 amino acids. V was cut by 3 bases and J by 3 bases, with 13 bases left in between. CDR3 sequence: CATSDPRGTEETQYF. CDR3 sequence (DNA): TGTGCCACCAGTGATCCGAGGGGGACGGAAGAGACCCAGTACTTC.

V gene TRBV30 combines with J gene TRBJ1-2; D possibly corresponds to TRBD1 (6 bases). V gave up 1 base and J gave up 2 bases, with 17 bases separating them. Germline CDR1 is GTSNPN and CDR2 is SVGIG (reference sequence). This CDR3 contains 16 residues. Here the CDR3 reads CAWSAPRGHLNYGYTF. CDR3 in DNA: TGTGCCTGGAGTGCCCCAAGGGGACACCTAAACTATGGCTACACCTTC.

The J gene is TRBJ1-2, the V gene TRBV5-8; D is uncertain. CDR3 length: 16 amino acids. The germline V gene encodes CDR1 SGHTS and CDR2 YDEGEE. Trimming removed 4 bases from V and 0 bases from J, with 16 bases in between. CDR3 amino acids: CASSLGYMGANYGYTF. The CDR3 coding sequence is TGTGCCAGCAGCCTGGGGTATATGGGAGCTAACTATGGCTACACCTTC.

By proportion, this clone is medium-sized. This chain's CDR3 is CASSALLAGGSYEQYF. The CDR3 bases are TGTGCCAGCAGCGCACTTCTAGCGGGAGGTTCCTACGAGCAGTACTTC. The chain recombines TRBV7-9 with TRBJ2-7; TRBD2 agrees at 11 bases. This CDR3 has 16 residues. Germline V gives CDR1 SEHNR, CDR2 FQNEAQ (reference sequence). Trimming removed 5 bases from V and 1 base from J; junction bases left unmatched: 7.

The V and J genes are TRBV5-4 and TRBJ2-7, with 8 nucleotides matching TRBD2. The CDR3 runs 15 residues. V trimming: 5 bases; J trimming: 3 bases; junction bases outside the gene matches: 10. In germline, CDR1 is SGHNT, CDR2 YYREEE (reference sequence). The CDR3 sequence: CASREGLAGDYEQYF. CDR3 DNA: TGTGCCAGCAGGGAAGGACTAGCAGGAGACTACGAGCAGTACTTC.

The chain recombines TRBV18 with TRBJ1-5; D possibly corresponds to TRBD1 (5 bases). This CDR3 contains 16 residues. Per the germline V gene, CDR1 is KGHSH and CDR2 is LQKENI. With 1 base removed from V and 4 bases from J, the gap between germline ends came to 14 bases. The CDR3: CASSPLRTGGNQPQHF. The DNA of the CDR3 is TGTGCCAGCTCACCACTACGGACGGGGGGAAATCAGCCCCAGCATTTT. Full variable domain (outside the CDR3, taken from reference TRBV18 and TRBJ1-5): NAGVMQNPRHLVRRRGQEARLRCSPMKGHSHVYWYRQLPEEGLKFMVYLQKENIIDESGMPKERFSAEFPKEGPSILRIQQVVRGDSAAYFCASSPLRTGGNQPQHFGDGTRLSIL.

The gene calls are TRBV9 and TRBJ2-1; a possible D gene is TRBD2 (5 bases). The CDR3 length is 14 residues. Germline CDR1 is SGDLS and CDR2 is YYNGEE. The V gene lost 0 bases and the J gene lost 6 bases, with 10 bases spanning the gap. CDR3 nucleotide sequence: TGTGCCAGCAGCGTAGACCCTGGGAGCAATGAGCAGTTCTTC. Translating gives CASSVDPGSNEQFF.